The 8 T cell receptor beta chains below all came from one sample that was sequenced in a study of cytomegalovirus exposure and HLA in healthy donors. The PCR used 60 Vbeta and 13 Jbeta primers. Sequencing was performed with immunoSEQ multiplex PCR; in TCRdb, only in-frame clones are kept and a portion is missing. The table includes 90,000 to 120,000 clones, approximately 74% detected once. The sequencing sample was made of PBMCs. The origin of the receptors is a woman in her thirties or forties in good health and CMV-seropositive.

The chain is built from TRBV6-1 and TRBJ1-2; 8 nucleotides agree with TRBD1. Per the germline V gene, CDR1 is MNHNS and CDR2 is SASEGT. This CDR3 comprises 13 residues. V shed 6 bases, J shed 8 bases, and the junction held 8 bases outside the gene matches. The CDR3 DNA reads TGTGCCAGCAGGATGACAGGGGACGGCGGCTACACCTTC. Amino acids: CASRMTGDGGYTF.

The DNA of the CDR3 is TGTGCCAGCTCTCCCCAGGGGGGCGAAAGCACTGAAGCTTTCTTT. Encoded protein: CASSPQGGESTEAFF. The chain has TRBV18 and TRBJ1-1; TRBD1 matches 7 bases. This CDR3 is built from 15 residues. CDR1 and CDR2 (germline): KGHSH, LQKENI. Trimming at V came to 6 bases and at J to 4 bases, leaving 11 bases not matched to a gene. Supplemented by reference TRBV18 and TRBJ1-1, the full variable domain reads NAGVMQNPRHLVRRRGQEARLRCSPMKGHSHVYWYRQLPEEGLKFMVYLQKENIIDESGMPKERFSAEFPKEGPSILRIQQVVRGDSAAYFCASSPQGGESTEAFFGQGTRLTVV.

This clone was picked up a small number of times. The gene calls are TRBV5-6 and TRBJ2-2, with a tentative D call TRBD2 (6 bases). V was pared by 4 bases and J by 4 bases, with 11 bases between. Germline CDR1 and CDR2: SGHDT and YYEEEE. The CDR3 has 14 residues. The CDR3 DNA sequence: TGTGCCAGCAGCCCTAACGGGGGCACCGGGGAGCTGTTTTTT. It codes for CASSPNGGTGELFF.

This chain connects TRBV4-1 to TRBJ2-5; TRBD2 matches 9 bases. Germline V gives CDR1 MGHRA, CDR2 YSYEKL. CDR3 length equals 16 residues. Trimming cost V 0 bases and J 4 bases; bases outside gene matches: 6. The DNA of the CDR3 is TGCGCCAGCAGCCAAGATTTGCGGGGGGGCGGAGAGACCCAGTACTTC. Translated, it gives CASSQDLRGGGETQYF.

This clone occurred once. The genes are TRBV7-3 and TRBJ2-5; 12 nucleotides line up with TRBD2. Germline V gene sequence: CDR1 SGHTA, CDR2 FQGTGA. V was clipped by 5 bases and J by 5 bases; unmatched bases: 9. The CDR3 extends over 16 amino acids. CDR3 protein: CASSPSSGGAFETQYF. The CDR3 DNA follows: TGTGCCAGCAGCCCCTCTAGCGGGGGGGCCTTTGAGACCCAGTACTTC. Full variable domain (outside the CDR3, taken from reference TRBV7-3 and TRBJ2-5): GAGVSQTPSNKVTEKGKYVELRCDPISGHTALYWYRQSLGQGPEFLIYFQGTGAADDSGLPNDRFFAVRPEGSVSTLKIQRTERGDSAVYLCASSPSSGGAFETQYFGPGTRLLVL.

This clone was found once. V usage is TRBV14 and J usage is TRBJ1-4; D is unresolved. The CDR3 contains 16 residues. V dropped 1 base and J dropped 0 bases, with 9 bases sitting between them. Germline values: CDR1 SGHDN, CDR2 FVKESK. The CDR3 region has the DNA TGTGCCAGCAGCCAAGCGAGGGCGGCAACTAATGAAAAACTGTTTTTT. This gives the protein CASSQARAATNEKLFF.

This clone appeared once. The rearrangement uses TRBV2 and TRBJ1-5; tentative D call: TRBD1 (5 bases). V dropped 1 base and J dropped 1 base, with 8 bases sitting between them. Germline assignment: CDR1 SNHLY and CDR2 FYNNEI. The CDR3 spans 15 residues. CDR3 region: CASSEVQGSNQPQHF. CDR3 bases: TGTGCCAGCAGTGAAGTTCAGGGAAGCAATCAGCCCCAGCATTTT.

V gene TRBV5-1 combines with J gene TRBJ2-4; TRBD1 matches at 10 bases. Trimming removed 0 bases from V and 7 bases from J; junction bases left unmatched: 1. The CDR3 is 14 amino acids. CDR1 and CDR2 (germline): SGHRS, YFSETQ. In DNA form, the CDR3 reads TGCGCCAGCAGCTTGGTGGGACAGGGGAACATTCAGTACTTC. Protein: CASSLVGQGNIQYF.